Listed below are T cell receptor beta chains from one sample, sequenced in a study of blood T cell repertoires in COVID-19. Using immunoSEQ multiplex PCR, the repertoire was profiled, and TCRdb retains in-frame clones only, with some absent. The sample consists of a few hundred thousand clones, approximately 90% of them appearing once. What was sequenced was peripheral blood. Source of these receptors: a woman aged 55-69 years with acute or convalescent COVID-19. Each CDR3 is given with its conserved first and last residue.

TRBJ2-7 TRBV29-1 CSVEAGYTYEQYF
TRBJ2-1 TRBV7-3 CASSPRTSGPQWQFF
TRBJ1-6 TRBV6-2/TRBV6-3 CASSYRTGGNNSPLHF
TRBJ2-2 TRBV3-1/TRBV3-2 CASSLLAGGNTGELFF
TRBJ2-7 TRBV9 CASSVGFSGATYEQYF
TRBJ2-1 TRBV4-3 CASSQALYSHEQFF
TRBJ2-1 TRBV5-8 CASSLWTSGGPSSYNEQFF
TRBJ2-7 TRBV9 CASSPWGERREQYF
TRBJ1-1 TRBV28 CASSLRTGAPLF
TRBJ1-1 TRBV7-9 CASSPGVEAFF
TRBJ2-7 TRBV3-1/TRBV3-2 CASSKDRASYEQYF
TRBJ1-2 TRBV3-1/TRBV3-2 CASNPGGSAGYTF
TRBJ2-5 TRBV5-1 CASSSIRTSGRQETQYF
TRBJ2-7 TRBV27 CASSLLGTSGNDEQYF